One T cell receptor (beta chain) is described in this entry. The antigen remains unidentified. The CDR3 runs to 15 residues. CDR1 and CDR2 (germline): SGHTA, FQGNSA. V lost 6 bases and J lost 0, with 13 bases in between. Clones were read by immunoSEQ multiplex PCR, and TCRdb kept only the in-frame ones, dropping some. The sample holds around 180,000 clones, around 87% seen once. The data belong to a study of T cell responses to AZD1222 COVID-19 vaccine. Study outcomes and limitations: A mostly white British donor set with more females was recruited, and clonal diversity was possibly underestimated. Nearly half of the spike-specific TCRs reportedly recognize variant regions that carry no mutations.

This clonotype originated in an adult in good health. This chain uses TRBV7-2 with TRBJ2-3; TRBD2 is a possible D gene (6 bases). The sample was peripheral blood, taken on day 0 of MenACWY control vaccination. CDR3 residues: CASRPPGLSTDTQYF. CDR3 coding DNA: TGTGCCAGCAGACCGCCGGGACTTAGCACAGATACGCAGTATTTT.